The next 7 T cell receptor beta chains were all read from a single sample in a study of breast tumors, draining lymph nodes, adjacent tissues. The lymph nodes were axillary draining lymph nodes from breast cancer patients. MiXCR, run by TCRdb on the multiplex PCR reads, gives a single entry per CDR3 protein. Of approximately 300,000 distinct CDR3 sequences in the sample, 30% were seen once. Sequenced: axillary lymph node tissue. Receptors were obtained from a female donor with breast cancer. Some clones in this sample may be carry-over from other donors' samples.

The chain uses TRBV4-3 and TRBJ2-3, with 7 bases aligning to TRBD2. From germline, CDR1 is LGHNA and CDR2 YSLEER. Trimming at V came to 4 bases and at J to 8 bases, leaving 6 bases not matched to a gene. This CDR3 has 13 amino acids. In nucleotides, the CDR3 is TGCGCCAGCAGCCGCGGCGGGGGAGGTACGCAGTATTTT. Protein: CASSRGGGGTQYF.

In this sample, this clonotype turned up a few times. V gene TRBV20-1 combines with J gene TRBJ1-1; D is ambiguous. Germline-derived CDR1 and CDR2 are DFQATT and SNEGSKA (reference sequence). V was shortened by 4 bases and J by 1 base, with 13 bases between the two germline ends. The CDR3 consists of 14 residues. The chain's CDR3 is CSAKKDAANTEAFF. DNA for the CDR3: TGCAGTGCTAAGAAAGACGCAGCGAACACTGAAGCTTTCTTT.

The chain has TRBV18 and TRBJ1-2; D gene ambiguous. The CDR3 totals 13 residues. Between the trimmed V and J ends, which lost 7 bases and 4 bases, there was a span of 13 bases. Germline V CDR1 and CDR2: KGHSH, LQKENI. Written as DNA, the CDR3 is TGTGCCAGCTTACCGGGCAGTAGCTATGGCTACACCTTC. This gives the protein CASLPGSSYGYTF.

This clonotype was counted at least ten times. The J gene is TRBJ1-5, the V gene TRBV6-2 or TRBV6-3; the D gene is possibly TRBD1 (5 bases). V dropped 3 bases and J dropped 4 bases, with 10 bases sitting between them. Germline-derived CDR1 and CDR2 are MNHEY and SVGEGT. CDR3 length: 14 amino acids. The CDR3: CASSYFYRNQPQHF. The CDR3, as DNA: TGTGCCAGCAGTTATTTTTACAGGAATCAGCCCCAGCATTTT.

A remark on this clonotype: One junction end disagrees with the germline gene, perhaps due to a read error. The J gene is TRBJ1-6, the V gene TRBV11-3; no clear D. CDR3 size: 14 residues. The germline CDR1 and CDR2 sequences are SGHNT and YENEEA. CDR3 amino acids: CASSARESNSPFHF. As DNA, the CDR3 is TGTGCCAGCAGCGCCCGGGAAAGCAATTCACCCTTCCACTTT.

There are many counts of this clonotype. This rearrangement joins TRBV7-8 to TRBJ2-3, with 10 bases that match TRBD1. CDR3 length equals 16 residues. Germline V gene sequence: CDR1 SGHVS, CDR2 FQNEAQ. V lost 2 bases, J lost 4 bases, and 6 bases stayed unmatched. The chain's CDR3 is CASSLMWDRGADTQYF. CDR3 nucleotide sequence: TGTGCCAGCAGCTTAATGTGGGACAGGGGCGCAGATACGCAGTATTTT.

This chain links TRBV28 with TRBJ2-5; D is unresolved. CDR1 is MDHEN, CDR2 SYDVKM, per germline. The CDR3 sequence is 14 residues long. With 5 bases removed from V and 2 bases from J, the gap between germline ends came to 12 bases. The CDR3 protein is CASSPADEQETQYF. DNA of the CDR3: TGTGCCAGCAGTCCCGCTGACGAGCAAGAGACCCAGTACTTC.